One and the same sample provided the 9 T cell receptor beta chains below, sequenced in a study of OX40 agonist ivuxolimab in advanced cancers. TCRdb's table, derived via immunoSEQ multiplex PCR, lists solely in-frame clones and lacks some. The table has tens of thousands of clones, around 93% seen once. The specimen was CD4+ or CD8+ T cells sorted from blood, collected in a trial of the OX40 agonist ivuxolimab. The source of these receptors is an adult with an advanced solid tumor such as melanoma, head and neck, liver or kidney cancer.

This clone was seen only a few times. The gene calls are TRBV6-6 and TRBJ2-5; D assignment may be TRBD1 or TRBD2 (5 bases each). Per germline, CDR1 MNHNY and CDR2 SVGAGI (reference sequence). This CDR3 contains 15 residues. V lost 1 base to trimming and J lost 1 base, with 10 bases between them. The CDR3 loop reads CASSYLGEFQETQYF. CDR3 nucleotides: TGTGCCAGCAGTTACTTGGGGGAGTTCCAAGAGACCCAGTACTTC.

This clone was detected only once. The chain links TRBV5-6 to TRBJ1-3; 7 positions agree with TRBD1. The CDR3 consists of 15 residues. CDR1 and CDR2 (germline): SGHDT, YYEEEE. Losses at the gene ends were 5 bases for V and 1 base for J; bases not matched to a gene: 6. CDR3 sequence reads: CASSGGQPSGNTIYF. As DNA, the CDR3 is TGTGCCAGCAGTGGGGGACAGCCTTCTGGAAACACCATATATTTT. Looking up the rest from reference TRBV5-6 and TRBJ1-3 gives the full variable domain: DAGVTQSPTHLIKTRGQQVTLRCSPKSGHDTVSWYQQALGQGPQFIFQYYEEEERQRGNFPDRFSGHQFPNYSSELNVNALLLGDSALYLCASSGGQPSGNTIYFGEGSWLTVV.

The CDR3 coding sequence is TGCGCCAGCAGTGAGTCAGGACATGTTTCGGATGAGCAGTTCTTC. It is translated as CASSESGHVSDEQFF. The rearrangement joins TRBV10-1 to TRBJ2-1; D is possibly TRBD1 (5 bases). The length of the CDR3 is 15 residues. V shed 0 bases and J shed 8 bases, with 14 bases lying between them. Germline CDR1 WNHNN, CDR2 SYGVQD (reference sequence).

The chain combines TRBV4-2 with TRBJ2-1; TRBD2 agrees at 11 bases. The CDR3 is 16 amino acids. Germline V gene lookup returns CDR1 LGHNA and CDR2 YNFKEQ. Trimming cost V 4 bases and J 4 bases; bases outside gene matches: 6. The CDR3 spells CASSPPGLAEYNEQFF. The CDR3 DNA follows: TGTGCCAGCAGCCCTCCGGGACTAGCGGAATACAATGAGCAGTTCTTC.

V gene TRBV5-6 combines with J gene TRBJ1-2; 10 bases match TRBD1. The CDR3 contains 15 residues. The V segment lost 4 bases and the J segment 5 bases; nucleotides outside the gene matches: 8. The V gene's germline CDR1 is SGHDT and CDR2 YYEEEE. The DNA for the CDR3 is TGTGCCAGCAGCCCAGGGACAGGGGTTGAGTATGGCTACACCTTC. Protein product: CASSPGTGVEYGYTF.

The chain combines TRBV11-2 with TRBJ2-3, with 9 bases lining up with TRBD2. The CDR3 has 15 amino acids. Germline trimming cut 1 base from V and 1 base from J; bases unmatched to any gene: 0. Germline CDR1 SGHAT, CDR2 FQNNGV. The chain's CDR3 is CASSLGGRGTDTQYF. As DNA, the CDR3 is TGTGCCAGCAGCTTAGGCGGGAGGGGCACAGATACGCAGTATTTT.

V usage is TRBV5-1 and J usage is TRBJ2-7; 7 nucleotides line up with TRBD1. Trimming cost V 2 bases and J 6 bases; bases outside gene matches: 5. Germline V gene sequence: CDR1 SGHRS, CDR2 YFSETQ. This CDR3 contains 13 residues. The CDR3 protein is CASSLEGAGEQYF. The DNA of the CDR3 is TGCGCCAGCAGCTTAGAGGGGGCCGGCGAGCAGTACTTC.

The CDR3 spells CASSRLWGANTGELFF. CDR3 sequence (DNA): TGTGCCAGCAGCCGTTTATGGGGGGCGAACACCGGGGAGCTGTTTTTT. V usage is TRBV11-2 and J usage is TRBJ2-2; tentative D call: TRBD2 (6 bases). V was cut by 5 bases and J by 0 bases, with 13 bases left in between. The CDR3 contains 16 residues. Germline CDR1 reads SGHAT; CDR2 reads FQNNGV.

V and J are TRBV27 and TRBJ1-5; tentatively, D is TRBD1 (5 bases). This CDR3 is built from 14 residues. V was pared by 0 bases and J by 8 bases, with 11 bases between. Germline CDR1 and CDR2: MNHEY and SMNVEV (reference sequence). This CDR3 is CASSLSTQGKPQHF. The CDR3 coding sequence is TGTGCCAGCAGTTTATCAACGCAGGGTAAGCCCCAGCATTTT.